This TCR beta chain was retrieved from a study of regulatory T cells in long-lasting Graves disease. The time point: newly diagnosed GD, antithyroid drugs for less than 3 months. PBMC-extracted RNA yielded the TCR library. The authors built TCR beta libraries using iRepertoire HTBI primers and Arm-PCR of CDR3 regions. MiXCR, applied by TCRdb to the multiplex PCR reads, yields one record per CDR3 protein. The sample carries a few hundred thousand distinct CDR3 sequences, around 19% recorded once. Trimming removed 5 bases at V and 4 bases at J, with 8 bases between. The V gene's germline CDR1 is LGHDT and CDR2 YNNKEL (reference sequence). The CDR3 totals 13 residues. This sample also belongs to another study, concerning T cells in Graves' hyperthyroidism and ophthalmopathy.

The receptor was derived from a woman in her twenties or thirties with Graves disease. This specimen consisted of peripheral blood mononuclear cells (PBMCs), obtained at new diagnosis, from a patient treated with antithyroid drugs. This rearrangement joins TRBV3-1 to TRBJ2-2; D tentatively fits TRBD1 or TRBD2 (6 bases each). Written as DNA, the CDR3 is TGTGCCAGCAGCAAGGGGGGCACCGGGGAGCTGTTTTTT. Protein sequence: CASSKGGTGELFF.